This record covers a single TCR beta chain. No antigen is known for it. Base qualities were left out, and no much larger clone turns up one base away. V is trimmed back by 3 bases and J by 4 bases, and the junction contains 12 bases that no gene match accounts for. From its cysteine to its phenylalanine, the CDR3 spans 18 amino acids. Left in the record is the CDR3 DNA by itself, 54 bases read in frame from the first base. Sequences SNHLY (CDR1) and FYNNEI (CDR2) are obtained from the germline V gene. Whole blood was collected in K2EDTA tubes by collaborating institutions according to the institutions' own protocols. For TCRbeta analysis, collaborator samples were shipped as frozen whole blood, as isolated PBMCs, or as DNA extracted from either sample type. TCRbeta CDR3 regions were amplified from genomic DNA using the immunoSEQ Assay, a bias-controlled multiplex PCR. The study's own analysis went as follows. Within the assay, amplification of reference gene primers was used to estimate how many nucleated cells each sample contained. Sequence reads were collapsed and filtered to measure the absolute abundance of every unique TCRbeta CDR3 rearrangement. For each sample, productive Simpson clonality was calculated as the square root of Simpson's diversity index over productive rearrangements. As stored in TCRdb, this immuneACCESS dataset retains in-frame rearrangements with V and J assigned. A fraction of the clones does not appear; measured against another copy, unresolved V genes explain less than half of the discrepancy, and the remainder lacks a known reason. V and J calls and clone size follow that table, whereas D and trimming were derived from the DNA. The sample table contains 200,000 to 250,000 clones; only one count was recorded for roughly four fifths of them. In total, the top ten clones hold more than 10% of the sample.

These data belong to a study of blood T cell repertoires in COVID-19 (dated by TCRdb to 2018 to 2020). For the wider study: Collaborator samples came from the United States, Italy and Spain and covered acute and convalescent phases of COVID-19. The prospective study material was composed of cDNA or gDNA derived from T cells, B-cell-depleted T cells, or PBMCs. The sample metadata nearly always contained a de-identified subject ID, COVID-19 status, age in years and sex. The samples were drawn from two sources: the first 160 participants of the ongoing ImmuneRACE study, and over 950 subjects contributed by 6 global collaborators. A freely available public database, intended as a resource for researchers studying the immune response to SARS-CoV-2, is where the repertoires were released. HLA class I and class II types, where available, came from metadata supplied by the sample provider rather than from assay-based typing. Deeply sampled blood TCRbeta repertoires from subjects exposed to, actively infected with, or recovered from COVID-19 were included in the dataset.

The study at large found these results: The amount of clinical and demographic metadata varied by source and participant and was provided uncurated.

The V and J segments used are TRBV2 and TRBJ2-2, with TRBD2 matching 9 junction bases. The specimen was peripheral blood. This receptor was identified in a woman in her thirties or forties with acute or convalescent COVID-19. The sequenced DNA is TGTGCCAGCAGTGAGCGGCGGGGGGGCCTATCCCCCACCGGGGAGCTGTTTTTT. Translated, it reads CASSERRGGLSPTGELFF.